This T cell receptor beta chain was profiled in a study of blood T cell repertoires in COVID-19. Study-level information: Samples taken during acute and convalescent COVID-19 were collected in the United States, Italy and Spain. T cells, B-cell-depleted T cells, or PBMCs provided the cDNA or gDNA that served as material.

CDR3 length equals 17 residues. CDR1 is MNHEY and CDR2 is SVGEGT in the germline V gene. V was clipped by 0 bases and J by 2 bases; unmatched bases: 9. Authors' methods: The authors estimated nucleated cell counts from reference gene primer amplification. Using immunoSEQ multiplex PCR, the repertoire was profiled, and TCRdb retains in-frame clones only, with some absent. V and J calls and clone size are as listed in that table; D and trimming were resolved from the DNA. This sample has about 50,000 clones, with about 84% found just once. This TCR was recovered from a man aged 55 to 70 with acute or convalescent COVID-19. This chain joins TRBV6-2 or TRBV6-3 and TRBJ2-7, with TRBD1 matching over 8 bases. The sample was peripheral blood. CDR3 protein: CASSYSGSGQVTYEQYF. CDR3 in DNA: TGTGCCAGCAGTTACTCCGGATCGGGACAGGTCACCTACGAGCAGTACTTC.